This T cell receptor (beta chain) was sequenced during a study of blood T cell repertoires in COVID-19. Study details: Italy, Spain and the United States were the sources of the convalescent and acute COVID-19 samples. In each case, the material was cDNA or gDNA derived from T cells, B-cell-depleted T cells, or PBMCs.

This CDR3 has 15 amino acids. Trimming cost V 1 base and J 6 bases, with 10 bases left between them. Germline V lookup: CDR1 SGHTA, CDR2 FQGNSA. The table came from immunoSEQ multiplex PCR; TCRdb's copy has only in-frame clones and leaves some out. Of 200,000 to 250,000 clones listed, about 87% were seen once; the top ten hold around 3.1%. This TCR derives from a man in his sixties with acute or convalescent COVID-19. Sequencing was performed on peripheral blood. This chain joins TRBV7-2 and TRBJ1-6, with D hard to call. Here the CDR3 DNA reads TGTGCCAGCAGCTTAGGGCCTCCGGGTAATTCACCCCTCCACTTT. Amino acid sequence: CASSLGPPGNSPLHF.